The rows below give T cell receptor beta chains drawn from one sample of a study of PD-1 blockade in mismatch repair-deficient tumors. Generated by immunoSEQ multiplex PCR, the TCRdb table keeps only in-frame clones and is missing some. The sample lists just under 80,000 clones, roughly 80% seen once, with around 5.1% in the top ten. Here the sequenced sample was peripheral blood, taken 44 weeks after starting pembrolizumab. The receptor set was obtained from an adult with mismatch repair-deficient cancer. CDR3s include the opening cysteine and the closing phenylalanine or tryptophan. The order of the fields is clone size, J gene, V gene, D gene, CDR3 protein, CDR3 DNA. The D gene is left open where the match is weak. Some rows mark clone size as missing; the rest say once, few, many or name a class of expanded clone.

NA	TRBJ1-2	TRBV7-9	NA	CASSLGAGRGDGYTF	TGTGCCAGCAGCTTGGGAGCGGGCCGAGGGGATGGCTACACCTTC
NA	TRBJ1-3	TRBV28	NA	CASRRTWGRTNSGNTIYF	TGTGCCAGCCGTCGAACGTGGGGGAGGACGAACTCTGGAAACACCATATATTTT
NA	TRBJ2-1	TRBV7-9	NA	CASSYLKAWNEQFF	TGTGCCAGCAGCTATTTAAAGGCCTGGAATGAGCAGTTCTTC
NA	TRBJ2-2	TRBV9	NA	CASRPIISGTNTGELFF	TGTGCCAGCAGGCCCATTATTAGCGGAACGAACACCGGGGAGCTGTTTTTT
few	TRBJ2-7	TRBV2	TRBD1	CASSLGQSSYEQYF	TGTGCCAGCAGCCTGGGACAGAGCTCCTACGAGCAGTACTTC
NA	TRBJ2-1	TRBV25-1	TRBD2	CASTAGGNYNEQFF	TGTGCCAGCACTGCGGGAGGCAACTACAATGAGCAGTTCTTC
NA	TRBJ2-7	TRBV7-9	NA	CASSFSRALEQYF	TGTGCCAGCAGCTTCTCCAGGGCCCTCGAGCAGTACTTC
few	TRBJ2-4	TRBV14	NA	CASSPNDGGIQYF	TGTGCCAGCAGCCCAAACGACGGTGGCATTCAGTACTTC
NA	TRBJ2-1	TRBV19	TRBD2	CASSIDTPVGVSGGYNEQFF	TGTGCCAGTAGTATAGATACCCCAGTGGGTGTTAGCGGGGGGTACAATGAGCAGTTCTTC
few	TRBJ2-5	TRBV11-2	TRBD2	CASSLSGLAGGLETQYF	TGTGCCAGCAGCTTAAGCGGACTAGCGGGAGGCTTGGAGACCCAGTACTTC
NA	TRBJ2-6	TRBV12-5	TRBD2	CASGNGLAGLNSGANVLTF	TGTGCTAGTGGCAACGGACTAGCGGGTTTAAACTCTGGGGCCAACGTCCTGACTTTC
NA	TRBJ2-3	TRBV4-3	TRBD2	CASSQEIQRETGTDTQYF	TGCGCCAGCAGCCAAGAAATACAGCGGGAGACGGGCACAGATACGCAGTATTTT
NA	TRBJ1-4	TRBV5-4	NA	CASSLAGGTNEKLFF	TGTGCCAGCAGCTTGGCCGGGGGAACTAATGAAAAACTGTTTTTT
NA	TRBJ2-3	TRBV30	NA	CAWNRRASDTQYF	TGTGCCTGGAACAGGAGGGCCTCAGATACGCAGTATTTT
NA	TRBJ1-5	TRBV18	NA	CASSPQGFEPQHF	TGTGCCAGCTCACCACAGGGTTTCGAGCCCCAGCATTTT
once	TRBJ1-4	TRBV28	NA	CASRGAPGHAGEKLFF	TGTGCCAGCAGGGGGGCTCCGGGGCATGCTGGGGAAAAACTGTTTTTT
NA	TRBJ2-5	TRBV9	NA	CASSLPGARETQYF	TGTGCCAGCAGCCTCCCCGGGGCGCGGGAGACCCAGTACTTC
NA	TRBJ2-1	TRBV2	TRBD2	CASTGLFHEQFF	TGTGCCAGCACGGGACTATTCCATGAGCAGTTCTTC
NA	TRBJ1-1	TRBV18	TRBD1	CASSPFGQGDTEAFF	TGTGCCAGCTCACCCTTTGGACAGGGTGACACTGAAGCTTTCTTT
NA	TRBJ2-3	TRBV7-2	NA	CASSLAGTGTDTQYF	TGTGCCAGCAGCTTAGCGGGGACCGGGACAGATACGCAGTATTTT
NA	TRBJ2-7	TRBV4-1	TRBD2	CASSQWLLAGVAEQYF	TGCGCCAGCAGCCAGTGGCTTCTAGCGGGAGTTGCCGAGCAGTACTTC
NA	TRBJ2-3	TRBV30	NA	CAWSVGQDTDTQYF	TGTGCCTGGAGTGTTGGGCAGGACACAGATACGCAGTATTTT
NA	TRBJ1-1	TRBV5-1	TRBD1	CASSGQGMNTEAFF	TGCGCCAGCAGCGGACAGGGAATGAACACTGAAGCTTTCTTT
once	TRBJ2-7	TRBV5-1	TRBD1	CASSSGQATYEQYF	TGCGCCAGCAGCTCGGGACAGGCAACCTACGAGCAGTACTTC
once	TRBJ2-3	TRBV14	NA	CASSQNRVGTDTQYF	TGTGCCAGCAGCCAGAACAGGGTGGGCACAGATACGCAGTATTTT
NA	TRBJ1-3	TRBV5-6	NA	CASSPGLLQDTIYF	TGTGCCAGCAGCCCCGGCCTTTTGCAGGACACCATATATTTT
NA	TRBJ2-1	TRBV7-9	NA	CASSGRLPTGTYNEQFF	TGTGCCAGCAGCGGACGACTGCCGACTGGGACATACAATGAGCAGTTCTTC
NA	TRBJ2-4	TRBV19	TRBD2	CASSILIRLAGENIQYF	TGTGCCAGTAGTATCTTAATCCGACTAGCGGGGGAAAACATTCAGTACTTC
few	TRBJ2-5	TRBV6-6	NA	CASSSNRGAMETQYF	TGTGCCAGCAGTTCAAACCGGGGGGCGATGGAGACCCAGTACTTC
NA	TRBJ1-1	TRBV6-6	NA	CASTHKGLRSTEAFF	TGTGCCAGCACCCATAAGGGGCTGCGAAGCACTGAAGCTTTCTTT
NA	TRBJ1-1	TRBV11-2	NA	CASSLRTEAFF	TGTGCCAGCAGCTTACGCACTGAAGCTTTCTTT
once	TRBJ2-3	TRBV5-4	NA	CASSLGIGTDTQYF	TGTGCCAGCAGCTTGGGGATAGGCACAGATACGCAGTATTTT
NA	TRBJ1-5	TRBV7-2	NA	CASSLVSGSNQPQHF	TGTGCCAGCAGCTTAGTCTCAGGGAGCAATCAGCCCCAGCATTTT
NA	TRBJ2-1	TRBV28	TRBD2	CASSSSAGGYNEQFF	TGTGCCAGCAGTTCATCGGCGGGAGGGTACAATGAGCAGTTCTTC
NA	TRBJ2-7	TRBV6-6	NA	CASRPGVVTGEQYF	TGTGCCAGCAGGCCCGGAGTTGTAACCGGCGAGCAGTACTTC